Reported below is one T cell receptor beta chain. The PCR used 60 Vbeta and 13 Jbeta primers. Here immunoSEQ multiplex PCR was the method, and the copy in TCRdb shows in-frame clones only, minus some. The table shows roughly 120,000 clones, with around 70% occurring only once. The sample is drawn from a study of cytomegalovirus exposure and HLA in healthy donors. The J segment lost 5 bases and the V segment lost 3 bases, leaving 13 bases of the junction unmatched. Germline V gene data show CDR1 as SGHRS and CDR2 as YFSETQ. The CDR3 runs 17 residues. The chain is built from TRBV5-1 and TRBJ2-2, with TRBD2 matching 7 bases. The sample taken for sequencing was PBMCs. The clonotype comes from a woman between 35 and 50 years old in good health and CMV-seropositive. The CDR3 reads CASSSSTSSKVTGELFF. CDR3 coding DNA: TGCGCCAGCAGCTCGTCGACTAGCAGCAAAGTAACCGGGGAGCTGTTTTTT.